This TCR beta chain was recorded in a study of cytomegalovirus exposure and HLA in healthy donors. Study-level results: Later genetic work tied a missense DCLRE1C variant to beta-chain V and J trimming. Apparent HLA restriction characterized most CMV-associated TCR beta chains in a later analysis.

As concerns this clone: The antigen is not known.

A multiplex PCR was run with 60 Vbeta primers and 13 Jbeta primers. The data were produced by immunoSEQ multiplex PCR, yet TCRdb's version contains in-frame clones alone and is incomplete. The table has approximately 140,000 clones, 61% seen once. Trimming shortened V by 3 bases and J by 5 bases, and 13 bases separated the two germline ends. CDR1 is PRHDT, CDR2 FYEKMQ, per germline (reference sequence). The CDR3 loop spans 14 amino acids. V is TRBV13 and J is TRBJ2-5; the D is unclear. The sequencing sample was made of PBMCs. This TCR was recovered from a male donor in good health and CMV-seronegative. CDR3: CASSFSSAGETQYF. In nucleotides, the CDR3 is TGTGCCAGCAGCTTTTCGTCGGCCGGGGAGACCCAGTACTTC.